One and the same sample provided the 22 T cell receptor beta chains below, sequenced in a study of CD8 T cells in Susac syndrome. Random-hexamer reverse transcription was applied to about 0.5 to 1 ug RNA. TCRdb recomputed calls from the immunoSEQ multiplex PCR reads with MiXCR, one row per CDR3 protein. The repertoire includes approximately 120,000 distinct CDR3 sequences, around 94% of them detected once, and about 0.2% sits in the top ten. Source material: CD8+ T cells from PBMCs. The receptors originated from a human donor with Susac syndrome.

The chain employs TRBV30 and TRBJ2-3; TRBD2 agrees at 8 bases. The CDR3 covers 13 residues. CDR1 and CDR2 (germline): GTSNPN, SVGIG (reference sequence). The V and J ends lost 2 bases and 5 bases, in that order; junction bases with no gene match: 3. CDR3 residues: CAWSTGGVDTQYF. CDR3 coding DNA: TGTGCCTGGAGTACGGGAGGGGTAGATACGCAGTATTTT.

The table lists this clonotype with a few counts. The chain has TRBV6-2 or TRBV6-3 and TRBJ1-6, with TRBD1 as a possible D gene (6 bases). The V gene's germline CDR1 is MNHEY and CDR2 SVGEGT. Deletions cut 4 bases from V and 10 bases from J, with 17 bases between. This CDR3 is 15 amino acids long. Here the CDR3 reads CASSLLGQSSSPLHF. DNA of the CDR3: TGTGCCAGCAGTTTGCTAGGACAGTCATCCTCACCCCTCCACTTT.

The CDR3, as DNA: TGTGCCAGCAGCCAAGCGGGAATGTGTGATACGCAGTATTTT. This sequence encodes CASSQAGMCDTQYF. The chain uses TRBV14 and TRBJ2-3; tentative D call: TRBD2 (5 bases). CDR1 and CDR2 from the germline V gene are SGHDN and FVKESK. This CDR3 comprises 14 residues. Trimming left V 1 base short and J 6 bases short, with 11 bases between.

This chain links TRBV20-1 with TRBJ2-1; 10 bases align to TRBD1. Germline lookup yields CDR1 DFQATT and CDR2 SNEGSKA (reference sequence). This CDR3 contains 12 residues. V gave up 6 bases and J gave up 9 bases; unmatched junction bases: 5. The CDR3 loop reads CSAGTGELEQFF. For the CDR3, the DNA is TGCAGTGCCGGGACAGGGGAACTTGAGCAGTTCTTC.

V and J are TRBV20-1 and TRBJ2-7; maybe TRBD2 (5 bases). Looked up from germline, CDR1 is DFQATT and CDR2 is SNEGSKA (reference sequence). The CDR3 has 13 amino acids. Trimming shortened V by 0 bases and J by 3 bases, and 9 bases separated the two germline ends. The CDR3, as DNA: TGCAGTGCTAGAGAAGACCGGGACTACGAGCAGTACTTC. Translation gives CSAREDRDYEQYF.

The chain carries TRBV5-6 and TRBJ2-3; D ambiguous. CDR1 SGHDT and CDR2 YYEEEE come from the germline V gene. CDR3 length: 15 residues. Trimming pared 2 bases from V and 1 base from J, leaving 11 bases between. Here the CDR3 reads CASSFGLGRTDTQYF. The CDR3 bases are TGTGCCAGCAGCTTTGGTCTCGGGCGCACAGATACGCAGTATTTT.

The chain couples TRBV27 to TRBJ1-1; D unresolved. Per the germline V gene, CDR1 is MNHEY and CDR2 is SMNVEV (reference sequence). The CDR3 loop spans 13 amino acids. V was cut by 6 bases and J by 4 bases, with 12 bases left in between. The CDR3, as DNA: TGTGCCAGCAGCCTCGGGCAGAGCACTGAAGCTTTCTTT. Translating it yields CASSLGQSTEAFF.

This clonotype appeared a few times. The chain links TRBV12-3 or TRBV12-4 to TRBJ1-1, with D possibly matching TRBD1 (6 bases). The CDR3 is made up of 12 amino acids. V was shortened by 6 bases and J by 6 bases, with 11 bases between the two germline ends. The CDR3 sequence: CASSEGGPEAFF. The CDR3, as DNA: TGTGCCAGCAGCGAGGGGGGGCCTGAAGCTTTCTTT.

This clonotype occurred once. The chain recombines TRBV5-6 with TRBJ2-1; D not resolved. V lost 5 bases, J lost 5 bases, and 23 bases lay in between. This CDR3 has 17 residues. Germline V CDR1 and CDR2: SGHDT, YYEEEE. The CDR3 nucleotides are TGTGCCAGCAGACACCTCCTCTTCCAGGACGGAAACAATGAGCAGTTCTTC. Translation: CASRHLLFQDGNNEQFF. The entire variable domain, with the rest obtained from reference TRBV5-6 and TRBJ2-1, is as follows: DAGVTQSPTHLIKTRGQQVTLRCSPKSGHDTVSWYQQALGQGPQFIFQYYEEEERQRGNFPDRFSGHQFPNYSSELNVNALLLGDSALYLCASRHLLFQDGNNEQFFGPGTRLTVL.

The rearrangement uses TRBV7-2 and TRBJ2-7, with D maybe TRBD1 (6 bases). Germline values: CDR1 SGHTA, CDR2 FQGNSA. The CDR3 sequence is 15 residues long. The V end lost 6 bases, the J end lost 2 bases, and 17 bases lay between the germline ends. CDR3 loop: CASRVLGTLTYEQYF. CDR3 bases: TGTGCCAGCAGAGTGCTCGGGACACTGACCTACGAGCAGTACTTC. The whole variable domain, filled in from reference TRBV7-2 and TRBJ2-7, reads GAGVSQSPSNKVTEKGKDVELRCDPISGHTALYWYRQSLGQGLEFLIYFQGNSAPDKSGLPSDRFSAERTGGSVSTLTIQRTQQEDSAVYLCASRVLGTLTYEQYFGPGTRLTVT.

This rearrangement joins TRBV12-3 or TRBV12-4 to TRBJ2-5; D unclear. V was trimmed by 1 base and J by 2 bases, leaving 8 bases between them. The CDR3 loop spans 14 amino acids. For the CDR3, the DNA is TGTGCCAGCAGTTTAGATGGCTCGCAAGAGACCCAGTACTTC. It yields the protein CASSLDGSQETQYF.

The genes are TRBV27 and TRBJ1-5; D gene ambiguous. Germline lookup yields CDR1 MNHEY and CDR2 SMNVEV (reference sequence). V lost 2 bases to trimming and J lost 2 bases, with 4 bases between them. The CDR3 spans 13 residues. CDR3 protein: CASSLHGNQPQHF. In nucleotides, the CDR3 is TGTGCCAGCAGTTTACATGGCAATCAGCCCCAGCATTTT.

This clonotype was observed a few times. The CDR3 region has the DNA TGTGCCTGGAGTCCGGGACAGGGGAATCAGCCCCAGCATTTT. Encoded protein: CAWSPGQGNQPQHF. The chain couples TRBV30 to TRBJ1-5; 10 bases are a match to TRBD1. V dropped 2 bases and J dropped 4; count of bases not matched to a gene: 2. From germline, CDR1 is GTSNPN and CDR2 SVGIG (reference sequence). This CDR3 has 14 residues.

V is TRBV15 and J is TRBJ2-3; TRBD1 is a possible D gene (5 bases). Looked up from germline, CDR1 is LNHNV and CDR2 is YYDKDF (reference sequence). The V and J ends lost 0 bases and 4 bases respectively, with 14 bases between them. CDR3 size: 16 residues. The chain's CDR3 is CATSRDRLRGSDTQYF. The CDR3, as DNA: TGTGCCACCAGCAGAGATCGGTTAAGGGGCTCAGATACGCAGTATTTT.

This clonotype came up once. The chain uses TRBV5-6 and TRBJ2-5; D is unclear. V was cut by 4 bases and J by 10 bases, with 17 bases left in between. The CDR3 totals 13 residues. The germline gives CDR1 SGHDT, CDR2 YYEEEE. The CDR3 here is CASSASIFPIQYF. DNA for the CDR3: TGTGCCAGCAGCGCAAGCATCTTTCCGATCCAGTACTTC.

This chain uses TRBV11-1 with TRBJ2-3; the D call may be TRBD1 or TRBD2 (5 bases each). Germline V gene lookup returns CDR1 SGHAT and CDR2 FQDESV (reference sequence). The CDR3 loop spans 15 amino acids. The V and J ends lost 4 bases and 6 bases respectively, with 17 bases between them. In DNA form, the CDR3 reads TGTGCCAGCAGCTCACCGGGACGGGAATTGGATACGCAGTATTTT. Residues: CASSSPGRELDTQYF. Looking up the rest from reference TRBV11-1 and TRBJ2-3 gives the full variable domain: EAEVAQSPRYKITEKSQAVAFWCDPISGHATLYWYRQILGQGPELLVQFQDESVVDDSQLPKDRFSAERLKGVDSTLKIQPAELGDSAMYLCASSSPGRELDTQYFGPGTRLTVL.

The chain joins TRBV7-8 to TRBJ2-3; D unresolved. The germline V gene encodes CDR1 SGHVS and CDR2 FQNEAQ. The CDR3 sequence is 13 residues long. The V end lost 5 bases, the J end lost 5 bases, and 11 bases lay between the germline ends. The chain's CDR3 is CASSQAVRDTQYF. CDR3 DNA: TGTGCCAGCAGCCAGGCGGTACGAGATACGCAGTATTTT. Full variable domain (missing parts from reference TRBV7-8 and TRBJ2-3): GAGVSQSPRYKVAKRGQDVALRCDPISGHVSLFWYQQALGQGPEFLTYFQNEAQLDKSGLPSDRFFAERPEGSVSTLKIQRTQQEDSAVYLCASSQAVRDTQYFGPGTRLTVL.

This clonotype was counted a single time. V and J are TRBV12-3 or TRBV12-4 and TRBJ2-3, with TRBD1 matching 7 bases. The ends lost 6 bases at V and 5 bases at J; junction bases unmatched: 8. This CDR3 is built from 14 residues. The CDR3 here is CASSLTGDGDTQYF. As DNA, the CDR3 is TGTGCCAGCAGCCTCACAGGGGATGGAGATACGCAGTATTTT.

This chain joins TRBV4-1 and TRBJ1-1, with 10 bases aligning to TRBD1. Germline CDR1 is MGHRA and CDR2 is YSYEKL. The J segment lost 6 bases and the V segment lost 4 bases, leaving 5 bases of the junction unmatched. The CDR3 length is 14 residues. CDR3: CASSLPGQGSEAFF. The CDR3, as DNA: TGCGCCAGCAGCCTCCCGGGACAGGGGTCTGAAGCTTTCTTT.

The chain uses TRBV6-2 or TRBV6-3 and TRBJ1-6; 7 bases map to TRBD1. The V gene end was trimmed by 4 bases and the J gene end by 5 bases; junction bases not matched to a gene: 2. Germline CDR1 and CDR2: MNHEY and SVGEGT. The CDR3 length is 14 residues. The CDR3 region has the DNA TGTGCCAGCAGTTCCGGGACAGATAATTCACCCCTCCACTTT. Translating it yields CASSSGTDNSPLHF.

V usage is TRBV4-3 and J usage is TRBJ2-7; 7 nucleotides agree with TRBD1. Germline V gene data show CDR1 as LGHNA and CDR2 as YSLEER. The CDR3 is made up of 15 amino acids. V shed 0 bases and J 6 bases; nucleotides not matched to a gene: 8. The DNA for the CDR3 is TGCGCCAGCAGCCAAGAAGACAGAGGGGGCGCCGAGCAGTACTTC. Protein sequence: CASSQEDRGGAEQYF.

The gene calls are TRBV25-1 and TRBJ1-2; D is unresolved. This CDR3 contains 16 residues. Trimming took off 3 bases at V and 8 bases at J, with 22 bases between the two ends. Germline V gives CDR1 MGHDK, CDR2 SYGVNS. The CDR3 spells CASSEKRERTHRGYTF. CDR3 DNA: TGTGCCAGCAGTGAGAAGAGGGAGAGGACCCACCGCGGCTACACCTTC.